This TCR beta chain appears in the sequencing data of a study of monozygotic twins with inflammatory bowel disease. The CDR3 runs to 15 residues. In germline, CDR1 is ENHRY, CDR2 SYGVKD. UMIs were attached via template switching, each with a 6-nucleotide sample barcode. TCRdb re-analyzed the 5' RACE reads; it lists each CDR3 protein once, without DNA. The sample has a few hundred thousand distinct CDR3 sequences, and its top ten clones hold just over 2.5%. About this clonotype: The antigen is not known.

Findings and caveats of the study: Healthy co-twins, by inverse Simpson, had higher TCRbeta diversity than their siblings with IBD. Especially with disease activity, IBD patients had fewer clonotypes in common with others than healthy twins did.

This clonotype was sampled from a human donor with ulcerative colitis or Crohn's disease, or a healthy co-twin of an affected twin (not recorded which). Input material: blood. V and J are TRBV10-3 and TRBJ2-1; TCRdb outputs TRBD1, but without DNA this stays unchecked. CDR3 protein: CAISAGTAAYNEQFF.